This T cell receptor (beta chain) comes out of a study of OX40 agonist ivuxolimab in advanced cancers. Study-level information: Patients assigned to dose escalation were diagnosed with hepatocellular carcinoma, melanoma, renal cell or head and neck cancer. Study outcomes and limitations: Clonal expansion was seen in CD4+ and CD8+ blood T cells by week 6 at 0.1 to 3.0 mg/kg.

CDR3 length equals 14 residues. In germline, CDR1 is SGHDT, CDR2 YYEEEE. V gave up 4 bases and J gave up 4 bases; unmatched junction bases: 6. On this clone itself: As yet, its antigen is unknown.

The repertoire was sequenced with immunoSEQ multiplex PCR; TCRdb's copy has only in-frame clones and lacks some. The sample lists around 70,000 clones, around 83% occurring once. This specimen was CD4+ or CD8+ T cells sorted from blood, taken in a trial of the OX40 agonist ivuxolimab. The gene calls are TRBV5-6 and TRBJ1-2; 8 nucleotides align to TRBD1. The sequence derives from an adult with an advanced solid tumor such as melanoma, head and neck, liver or kidney cancer. CDR3 in amino acids: CASSPTTGAYGYTF. In DNA, the CDR3 is TGTGCCAGCAGCCCGACGACAGGGGCCTATGGCTACACCTTC.